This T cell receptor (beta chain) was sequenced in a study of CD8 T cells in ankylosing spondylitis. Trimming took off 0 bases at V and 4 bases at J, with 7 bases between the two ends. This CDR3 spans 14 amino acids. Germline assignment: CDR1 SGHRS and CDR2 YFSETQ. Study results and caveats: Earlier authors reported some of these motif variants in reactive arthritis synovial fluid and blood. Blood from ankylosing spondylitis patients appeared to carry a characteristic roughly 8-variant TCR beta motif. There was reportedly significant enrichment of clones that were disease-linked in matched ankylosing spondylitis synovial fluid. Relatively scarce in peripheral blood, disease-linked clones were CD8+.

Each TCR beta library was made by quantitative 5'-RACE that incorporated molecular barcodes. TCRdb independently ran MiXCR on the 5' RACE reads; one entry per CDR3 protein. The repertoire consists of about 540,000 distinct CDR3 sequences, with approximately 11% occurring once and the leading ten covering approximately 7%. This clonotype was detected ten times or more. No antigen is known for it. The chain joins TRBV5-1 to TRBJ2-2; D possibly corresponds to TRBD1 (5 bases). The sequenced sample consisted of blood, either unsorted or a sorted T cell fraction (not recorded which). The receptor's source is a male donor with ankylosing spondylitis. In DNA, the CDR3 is TGCGCCAGCAGCTTGGGACAGACCACCGGGGAGCTGTTTTTT. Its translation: CASSLGQTTGELFF.